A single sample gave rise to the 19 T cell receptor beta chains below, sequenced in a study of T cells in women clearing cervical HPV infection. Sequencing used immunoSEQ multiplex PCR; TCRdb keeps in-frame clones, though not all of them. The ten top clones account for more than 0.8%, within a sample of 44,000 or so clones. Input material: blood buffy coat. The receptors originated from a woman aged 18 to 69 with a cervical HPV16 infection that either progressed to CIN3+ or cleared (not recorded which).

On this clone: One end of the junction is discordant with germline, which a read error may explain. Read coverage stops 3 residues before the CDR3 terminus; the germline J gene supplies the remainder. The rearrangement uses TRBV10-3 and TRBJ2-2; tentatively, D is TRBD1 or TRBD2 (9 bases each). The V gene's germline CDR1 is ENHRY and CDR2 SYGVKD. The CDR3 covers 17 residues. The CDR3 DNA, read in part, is TGTGCCATCAGCCAACCCCGGGACAGGGACTATAGCGGGGGG. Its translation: CAISQPRDRDYSGG. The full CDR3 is CAISQPRDRDYSGGLFF.

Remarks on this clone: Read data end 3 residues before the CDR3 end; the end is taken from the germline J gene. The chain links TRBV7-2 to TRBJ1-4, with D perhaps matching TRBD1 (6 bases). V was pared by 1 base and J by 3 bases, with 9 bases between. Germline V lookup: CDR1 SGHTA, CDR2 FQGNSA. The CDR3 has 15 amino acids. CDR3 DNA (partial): TGTGCCAGCAGCTTAGGAGGGGGTGCTAATGAAAAA. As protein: CASSLGGGANEK. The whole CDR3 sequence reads CASSLGGGANEKLFF.

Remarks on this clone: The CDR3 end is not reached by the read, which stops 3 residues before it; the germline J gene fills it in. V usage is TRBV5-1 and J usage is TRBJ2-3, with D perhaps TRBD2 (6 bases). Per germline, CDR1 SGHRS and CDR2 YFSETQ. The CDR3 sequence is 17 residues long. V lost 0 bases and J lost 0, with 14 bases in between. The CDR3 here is CASSLGLRGSSTDTQYF. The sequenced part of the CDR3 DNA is TGCGCCAGCAGCTTGGGCTTGCGGGGCTCTAGCACAGATACG.

The CDR3 sequence: CASSSGDRGSSPLFF. The sequenced part of the CDR3 DNA is TGTGCCAGCAGCTCGGGGGACAGGGGGTCTTCACCG. The chain employs TRBV5-4 and TRBJ2-2; 11 positions match TRBD1. The read finishes 3 residues shy of the CDR3 end, and the germline J gene is used to complete it. The CDR3 spans 15 residues. CDR1 is SGHNT and CDR2 is YYREEE in the germline V gene (reference sequence).

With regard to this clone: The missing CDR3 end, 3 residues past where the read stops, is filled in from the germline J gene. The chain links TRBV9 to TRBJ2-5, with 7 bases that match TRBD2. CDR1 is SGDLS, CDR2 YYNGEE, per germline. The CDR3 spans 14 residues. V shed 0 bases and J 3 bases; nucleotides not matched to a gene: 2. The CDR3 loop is CASSVGGGEETQYF. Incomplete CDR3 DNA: TGTGCCAGCAGCGTAGGCGGGGGAGAAGAGACC.

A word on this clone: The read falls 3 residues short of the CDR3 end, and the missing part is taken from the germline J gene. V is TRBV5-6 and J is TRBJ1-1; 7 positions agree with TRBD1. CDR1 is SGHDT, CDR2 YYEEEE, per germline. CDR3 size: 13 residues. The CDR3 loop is CASSLTRQGRAFF. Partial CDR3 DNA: TGTGCCAGCAGCTTGACCAGACAGGGCCGA.

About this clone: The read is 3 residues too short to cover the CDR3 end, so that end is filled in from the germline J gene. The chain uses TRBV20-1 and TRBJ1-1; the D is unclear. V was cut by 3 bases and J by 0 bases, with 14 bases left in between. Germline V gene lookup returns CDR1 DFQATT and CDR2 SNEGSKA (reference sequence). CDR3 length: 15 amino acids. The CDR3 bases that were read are TGCAGTGCTAGTAGGGCAGAGAGCATGAACACTGAA. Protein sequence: CSASRAESMNTE. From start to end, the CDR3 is CSASRAESMNTEAFF.

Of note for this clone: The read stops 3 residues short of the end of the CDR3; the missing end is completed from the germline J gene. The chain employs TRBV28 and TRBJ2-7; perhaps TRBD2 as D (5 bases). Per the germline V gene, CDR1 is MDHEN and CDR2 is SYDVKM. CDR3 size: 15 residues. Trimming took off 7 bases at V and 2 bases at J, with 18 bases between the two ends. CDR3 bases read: TGTGCCAGCACCATCGAAGCGCGCGGGCCCTACGAG. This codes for CASTIEARGPYE. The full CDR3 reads CASTIEARGPYEQYF.

The sequenced CDR3 bases are TGTGCCAGCAGTTCCTCGGTACAGGGAGTGCGCCAGCCC. This encodes CASSSSVQGVRQP. The complete CDR3 protein is CASSSSVQGVRQPQHF. The rearrangement joins TRBV12-3 or TRBV12-4 to TRBJ1-5; D perhaps matches TRBD1 (6 bases). The read is 3 residues too short to cover the CDR3 end, so that end is filled in from the germline J gene. V was trimmed by 4 bases and J by 7 bases, leaving 20 bases between them. The CDR3 spans 16 residues.

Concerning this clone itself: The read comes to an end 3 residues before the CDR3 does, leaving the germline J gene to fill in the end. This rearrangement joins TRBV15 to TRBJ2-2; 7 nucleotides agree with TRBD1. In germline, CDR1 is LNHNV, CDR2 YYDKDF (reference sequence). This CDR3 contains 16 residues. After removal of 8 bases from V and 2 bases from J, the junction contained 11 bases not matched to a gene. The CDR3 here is CATQGQDRLNTGELFF. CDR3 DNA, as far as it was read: TGTGCCACCCAAGGACAGGACAGACTAAACACCGGGGAG.

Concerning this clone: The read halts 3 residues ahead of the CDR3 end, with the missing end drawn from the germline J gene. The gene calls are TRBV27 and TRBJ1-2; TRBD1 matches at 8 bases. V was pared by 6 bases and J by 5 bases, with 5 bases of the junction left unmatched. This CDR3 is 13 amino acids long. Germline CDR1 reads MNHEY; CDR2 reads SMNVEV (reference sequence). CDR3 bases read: TGTGCCAGCAGCCCTGGACAGGGATATGGC. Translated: CASSPGQGYG. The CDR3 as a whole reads CASSPGQGYGYTF.

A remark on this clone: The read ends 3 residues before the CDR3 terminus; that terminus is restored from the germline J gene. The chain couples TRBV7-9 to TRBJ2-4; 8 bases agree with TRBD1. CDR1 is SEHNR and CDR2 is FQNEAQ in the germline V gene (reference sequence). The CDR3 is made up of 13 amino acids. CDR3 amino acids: CASRPQGAYGQYF. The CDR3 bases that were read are TGTGCCAGCAGACCCCAGGGGGCCTATGGT.

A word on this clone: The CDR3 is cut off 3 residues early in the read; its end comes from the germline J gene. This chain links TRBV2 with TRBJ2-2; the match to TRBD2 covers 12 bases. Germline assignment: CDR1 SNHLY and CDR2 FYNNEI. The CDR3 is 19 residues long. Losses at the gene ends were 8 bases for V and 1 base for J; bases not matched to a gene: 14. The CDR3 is CASLGDPTSGGLNTGELFF. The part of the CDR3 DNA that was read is TGTGCCAGCCTGGGTGATCCGACTAGCGGGGGCCTGAACACCGGGGAG.

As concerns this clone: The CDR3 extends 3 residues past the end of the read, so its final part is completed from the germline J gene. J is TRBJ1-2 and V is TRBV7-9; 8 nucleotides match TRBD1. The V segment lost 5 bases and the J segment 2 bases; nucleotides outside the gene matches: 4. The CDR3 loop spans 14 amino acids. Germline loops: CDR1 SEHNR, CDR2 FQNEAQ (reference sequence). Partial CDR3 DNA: TGTGCCAGCAGCGAAACAGGGGGGAACTATGGC. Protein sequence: CASSETGGNYG. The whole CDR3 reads CASSETGGNYGYTF.

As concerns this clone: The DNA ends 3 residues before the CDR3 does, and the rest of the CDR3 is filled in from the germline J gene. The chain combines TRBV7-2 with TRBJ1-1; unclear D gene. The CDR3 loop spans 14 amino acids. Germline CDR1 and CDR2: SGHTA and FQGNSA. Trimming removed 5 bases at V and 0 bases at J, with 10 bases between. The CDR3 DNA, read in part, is TGTGCCAGCAGCGAACAACCCATGAACACTGAA. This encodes CASSEQPMNTE. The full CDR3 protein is CASSEQPMNTEAFF.

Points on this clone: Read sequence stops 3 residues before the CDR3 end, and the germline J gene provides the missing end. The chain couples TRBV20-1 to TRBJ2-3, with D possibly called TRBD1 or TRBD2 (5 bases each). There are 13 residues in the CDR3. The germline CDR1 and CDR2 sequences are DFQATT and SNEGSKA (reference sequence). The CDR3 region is CSAMSEGQETQYF. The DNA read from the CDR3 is TGCAGTGCTATGAGCGAGGGGCAAGAGACG.

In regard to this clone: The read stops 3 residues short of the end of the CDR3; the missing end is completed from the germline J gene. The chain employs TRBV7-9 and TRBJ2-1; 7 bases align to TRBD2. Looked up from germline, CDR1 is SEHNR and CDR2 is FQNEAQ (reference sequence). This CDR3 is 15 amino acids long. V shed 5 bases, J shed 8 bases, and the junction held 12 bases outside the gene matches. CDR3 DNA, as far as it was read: TGTGCCAGCAGCCTCGGGGGGTTCACGATCCATGAG. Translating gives CASSLGGFTIHE. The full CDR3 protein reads CASSLGGFTIHEQFF.

The CDR3: CASSDFVIPGELFF. The CDR3 bases that were read are TGCGCCAGCAGCGACTTCGTTATTCCCGGGGAG. This chain joins TRBV5-1 and TRBJ2-2, with D hard to call. The read gets to within 3 residues of the CDR3 end, and the germline J gene fills in the rest. The CDR3 has 14 amino acids. Trimming stripped 4 bases from V and 6 bases from J, with 13 bases between. CDR1 is SGHRS, CDR2 YFSETQ, per germline. Together with reference TRBV5-1 and TRBJ2-2, the CDR3 gives the full variable domain: KAGVTQTPRYLIKTRGQQVTLSCSPISGHRSVSWYQQTPGQGLQFLFEYFSETQRNKGNFPGRFSGRQFSNSRSEMNVSTLELGDSALYLCASSDFVIPGELFFGEGSRLTVL.

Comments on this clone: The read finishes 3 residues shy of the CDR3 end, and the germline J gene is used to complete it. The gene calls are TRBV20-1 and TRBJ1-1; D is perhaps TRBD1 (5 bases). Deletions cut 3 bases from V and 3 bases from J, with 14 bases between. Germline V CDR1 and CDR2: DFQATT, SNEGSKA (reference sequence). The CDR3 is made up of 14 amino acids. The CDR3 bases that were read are TGCAGTGCTAGTGGAAACAGGAGGTACACTGAA. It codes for CSASGNRRYTE. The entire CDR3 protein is CSASGNRRYTEAFF.